Listed below are T cell receptor beta chains from one sample, sequenced in a study of control samples from healthy donors and cancer patients. TCRdb's copy holds only in-frame clones and misses some; the assay was immunoSEQ multiplex PCR. Here the sample spans roughly 76,000 clones, around 94% being singletons. What was sequenced was blood. All receptors derive from a woman between 18 and 30 years old in good health. Both conserved end residues are part of each CDR3. Each record gives: J gene, D gene, clone size, V gene, CDR3 protein, CDR3 DNA. D genes are given only for firm matches. Clone sizes are given selectively: once, few, many, or a class where the clone is expanded.

j_call: TRBJ2-7
d_call: NA
clone_size: NA
v_call: TRBV3-1/TRBV3-2
cdr3_aa: CASSTSPGYEQYF
cdr3_nt: TGTGCCAGCAGCACAAGTCCCGGGTACGAGCAGTACTTC

j_call: TRBJ2-3
d_call: NA
clone_size: NA
v_call: TRBV5-1
cdr3_aa: CASSLGVGTDTQYF
cdr3_nt: TGCGCCAGCAGCTTGGGGGTGGGCACAGATACGCAGTATTTT

j_call: TRBJ2-7
d_call: NA
clone_size: once
v_call: TRBV25-1
cdr3_aa: CASSEGTLTYEQYF
cdr3_nt: TGTGCCAGCAGTGAAGGGACCCTGACCTACGAGCAGTACTTC

j_call: TRBJ2-1
d_call: TRBD2
clone_size: NA
v_call: TRBV6-5
cdr3_aa: CASSYSSASGRGEQFF
cdr3_nt: TGTGCCAGCAGTTACTCTTCGGCTAGCGGGAGGGGTGAGCAGTTCTTC

j_call: TRBJ1-6
d_call: TRBD1
clone_size: NA
v_call: TRBV3-1/TRBV3-2
cdr3_aa: CASSQDLRTGQASNSPLHF
cdr3_nt: TGTGCCAGCAGCCAAGATCTTAGGACAGGGCAAGCCTCTAATTCACCCCTCCACTTT

j_call: TRBJ1-1
d_call: NA
clone_size: NA
v_call: TRBV12-3/TRBV12-4
cdr3_aa: CASSLTWDTEAFF
cdr3_nt: TGTGCCAGCAGTTTAACGTGGGACACTGAAGCTTTCTTT

j_call: TRBJ2-7
d_call: TRBD1
clone_size: NA
v_call: TRBV10-3
cdr3_aa: CAISETGGRYEQYF
cdr3_nt: TGTGCCATCAGTGAGACAGGGGGACGGTACGAGCAGTACTTC

j_call: TRBJ1-5
d_call: NA
clone_size: NA
v_call: TRBV2
cdr3_aa: CASSVGRNQPQHF
cdr3_nt: TGTGCCAGCAGTGTGGGAAGGAATCAGCCCCAGCATTTT

j_call: TRBJ1-1
d_call: TRBD1
clone_size: once
v_call: TRBV28
cdr3_aa: CASSPPGQGEWDTEAFF
cdr3_nt: TGTGCCAGCAGTCCCCCGGGACAGGGTGAATGGGACACTGAAGCTTTCTTT

j_call: TRBJ2-1
d_call: TRBD2
clone_size: NA
v_call: TRBV2
cdr3_aa: CASSEERATWTSGKNEQFF
cdr3_nt: TGTGCCAGCAGTGAAGAGCGGGCTACGTGGACTAGCGGGAAGAATGAGCAGTTCTTC

j_call: TRBJ1-2
d_call: NA
clone_size: NA
v_call: TRBV29-1
cdr3_aa: CSVEAGLDYGYTF
cdr3_nt: TGCAGCGTTGAAGCAGGGTTGGACTATGGCTACACCTTC

j_call: TRBJ1-1
d_call: NA
clone_size: NA
v_call: TRBV6-6
cdr3_aa: CASRWGSFDTEAFF
cdr3_nt: TGTGCCAGCAGGTGGGGCAGCTTCGACACTGAAGCTTTCTTT

j_call: TRBJ2-4
d_call: NA
clone_size: NA
v_call: TRBV19
cdr3_aa: CASSIDLGLRTDKNIQYF
cdr3_nt: TGTGCCAGTAGTATAGATTTAGGGTTGCGGACCGACAAAAACATTCAGTACTTC

j_call: TRBJ2-3
d_call: TRBD1
clone_size: NA
v_call: TRBV6-2/TRBV6-3
cdr3_aa: CASSYSTGVISDTQYF
cdr3_nt: TGTGCCAGCAGTTACTCGACAGGGGTTATCTCAGATACGCAGTATTTT

j_call: TRBJ2-3
d_call: NA
clone_size: NA
v_call: TRBV9
cdr3_aa: CASSVAGMGAFRTDTQYF
cdr3_nt: TGTGCCAGCAGCGTAGCTGGTATGGGGGCCTTTCGTACAGATACGCAGTATTTT

j_call: TRBJ1-4
d_call: NA
clone_size: NA
v_call: TRBV7-2
cdr3_aa: CASSLGGTNEKLFF
cdr3_nt: TGTGCCAGCAGCTTGGGAGGGACTAATGAAAAACTGTTTTTT

j_call: TRBJ1-5
d_call: NA
clone_size: NA
v_call: TRBV6-5
cdr3_aa: CASSETGLSPQHF
cdr3_nt: TGTGCCAGCAGCGAGACCGGACTGTCGCCCCAGCATTTT